This TCR beta chain appears in the sequencing data of a study of blood T cell repertoires in COVID-19. Here immunoSEQ multiplex PCR was the method, and the copy in TCRdb shows in-frame clones only, minus some. This sample yields a few hundred thousand clones, of which approximately 90% are seen a single time; 1.2% belongs to the top ten. CDR3 size: 12 residues. The TCR was taken from a woman younger than 35 who had recovered from COVID-19. Sequencing input: PBMCs or T cells enriched from blood (not recorded which). The chain uses TRBV21-1 and TRBJ2-3; the table's D call of TRBD2 was not tested on the DNA. TRBV21-1 is shown as a pseudogene. In DNA, the CDR3 is TGTGCCAGCAGCAAGTACACAGATACGCAGTATTTT. Translation gives CASSKYTDTQYF.